The present T cell receptor (beta chain) was sequenced within a study of Tregs in tolerant kidney transplant recipients. The CDR3 is made up of 11 amino acids. The germline gives CDR1 DFQATT, CDR2 SNEGSKA (reference sequence). Related graft donors supplied nonmyeloablative bone marrow transplants, and mixed chimerism was transient. Unstimulated regulatory T cells (CD4+CD25+CD127-), CD4+CD25- non-regulatory cells, CD4 and CD8 cells were FACS-sorted from thawed PBMCs. Profiled with immunoSEQ multiplex PCR; TCRdb holds only in-frame clones, not every one. The sample shows fewer than 55,000 clones, over 85% of them seen only once. This clone has just one count. Its antigen is currently unknown. Study conclusions and caveats: Biological reproducibility was not directly addressed in this study. Expanding Tregs on activated donor B cells appeared to best identify donor-specific TCRbeta clones.

Sequenced material: CD8+ T cells from blood (PBMCs), taken 12 months after the transplant. The genes are TRBV20-1 and TRBJ2-5; 8 positions agree with TRBD2. The J call may be faulty, since TRBJ2-7 better matches the DNA end. This receptor was obtained from a human patient who received a combined kidney and bone marrow transplant. Part of the T cell pool may stem from the graft donor. CDR3 loop: CSSGSPYEQYF. The CDR3 DNA reads as TGCAGCAGCGGGAGCCCCTACGAGCAGTACTTC.